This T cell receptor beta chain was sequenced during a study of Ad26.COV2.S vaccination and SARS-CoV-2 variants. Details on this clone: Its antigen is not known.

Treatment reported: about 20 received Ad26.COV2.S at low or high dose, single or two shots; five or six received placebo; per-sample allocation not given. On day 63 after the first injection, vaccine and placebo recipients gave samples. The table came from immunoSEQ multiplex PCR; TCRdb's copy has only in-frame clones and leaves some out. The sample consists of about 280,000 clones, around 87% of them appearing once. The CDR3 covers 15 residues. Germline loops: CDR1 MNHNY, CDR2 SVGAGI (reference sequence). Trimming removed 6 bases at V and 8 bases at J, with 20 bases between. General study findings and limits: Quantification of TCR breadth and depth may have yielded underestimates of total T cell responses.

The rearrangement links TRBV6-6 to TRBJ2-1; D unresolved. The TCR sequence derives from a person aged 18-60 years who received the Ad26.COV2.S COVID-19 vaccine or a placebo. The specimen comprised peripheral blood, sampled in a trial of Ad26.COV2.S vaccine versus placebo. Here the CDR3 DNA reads TGTGCCAGCAGCCACCCACCGCGTCGGGTGGATGAGCAGTTCTTC. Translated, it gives CASSHPPRRVDEQFF.